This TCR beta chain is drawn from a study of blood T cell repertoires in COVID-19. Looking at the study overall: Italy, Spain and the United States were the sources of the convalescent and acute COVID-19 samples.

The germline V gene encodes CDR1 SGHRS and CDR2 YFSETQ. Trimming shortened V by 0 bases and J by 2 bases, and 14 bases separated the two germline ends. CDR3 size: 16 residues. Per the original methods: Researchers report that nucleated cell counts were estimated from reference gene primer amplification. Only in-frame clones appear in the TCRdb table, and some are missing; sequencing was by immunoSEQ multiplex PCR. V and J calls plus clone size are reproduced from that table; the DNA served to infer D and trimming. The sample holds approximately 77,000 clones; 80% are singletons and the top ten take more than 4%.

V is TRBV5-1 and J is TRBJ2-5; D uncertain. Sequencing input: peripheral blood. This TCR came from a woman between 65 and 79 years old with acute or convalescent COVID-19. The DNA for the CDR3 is TGCGCCAGCAGCTTGGCCGGGTGGATAACACAAGAGACCCAGTACTTC. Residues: CASSLAGWITQETQYF.